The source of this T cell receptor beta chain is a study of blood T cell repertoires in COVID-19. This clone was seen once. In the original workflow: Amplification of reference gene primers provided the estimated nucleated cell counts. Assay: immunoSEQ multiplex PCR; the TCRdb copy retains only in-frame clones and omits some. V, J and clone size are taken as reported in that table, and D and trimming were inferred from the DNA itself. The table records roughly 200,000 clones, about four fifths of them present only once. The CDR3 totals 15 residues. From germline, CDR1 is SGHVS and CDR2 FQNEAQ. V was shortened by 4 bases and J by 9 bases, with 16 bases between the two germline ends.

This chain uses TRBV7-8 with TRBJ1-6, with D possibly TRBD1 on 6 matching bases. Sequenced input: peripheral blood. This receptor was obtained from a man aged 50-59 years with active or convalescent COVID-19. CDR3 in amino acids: CASSSRDTTSSPLHF. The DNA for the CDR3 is TGTGCCAGCAGCTCCCGGGACACTACCTCTTCACCCCTCCACTTT. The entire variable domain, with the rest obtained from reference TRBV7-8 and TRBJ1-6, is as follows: GAGVSQSPRYKVAKRGQDVALRCDPISGHVSLFWYQQALGQGPEFLTYFQNEAQLDKSGLPSDRFFAERPEGSVSTLKIQRTQQEDSAVYLCASSSRDTTSSPLHFGNGTRLTVT.